The 2 T cell receptor beta chains in this list originate from one sample, sequenced in a study of blood T cell repertoires in COVID-19. Profiled with immunoSEQ multiplex PCR; TCRdb holds only in-frame clones, not every one. The table lists about 210,000 clones, 83% of them singletons, with around 8.7% in the top ten. The sequenced material came from peripheral blood. The receptors stem from a woman in her forties or fifties with acute or convalescent COVID-19.

This chain connects TRBV2 to TRBJ2-7, with a weak D call TRBD2 (6 bases). This CDR3 is 15 amino acids long. Germline CDR1 is SNHLY and CDR2 is FYNNEI. The V gene lost 3 bases and the J gene lost 2 bases, with 14 bases spanning the gap. The CDR3 DNA reads as TGTGCCAGCAGTGATGGGCTAGCGAAAACCTACGAGCAGTACTTC. Translated, it gives CASSDGLAKTYEQYF.

The chain is built from TRBV18 and TRBJ1-1; no clear D gene. Per the germline V gene, CDR1 is KGHSH and CDR2 is LQKENI. V was trimmed by 5 bases and J by 0 bases, leaving 7 bases between them. The CDR3 covers 13 residues. The CDR3 protein is CASSTDLNTEAFF. As DNA, the CDR3 is TGTGCCAGCTCAACAGATTTGAACACTGAAGCTTTCTTT.